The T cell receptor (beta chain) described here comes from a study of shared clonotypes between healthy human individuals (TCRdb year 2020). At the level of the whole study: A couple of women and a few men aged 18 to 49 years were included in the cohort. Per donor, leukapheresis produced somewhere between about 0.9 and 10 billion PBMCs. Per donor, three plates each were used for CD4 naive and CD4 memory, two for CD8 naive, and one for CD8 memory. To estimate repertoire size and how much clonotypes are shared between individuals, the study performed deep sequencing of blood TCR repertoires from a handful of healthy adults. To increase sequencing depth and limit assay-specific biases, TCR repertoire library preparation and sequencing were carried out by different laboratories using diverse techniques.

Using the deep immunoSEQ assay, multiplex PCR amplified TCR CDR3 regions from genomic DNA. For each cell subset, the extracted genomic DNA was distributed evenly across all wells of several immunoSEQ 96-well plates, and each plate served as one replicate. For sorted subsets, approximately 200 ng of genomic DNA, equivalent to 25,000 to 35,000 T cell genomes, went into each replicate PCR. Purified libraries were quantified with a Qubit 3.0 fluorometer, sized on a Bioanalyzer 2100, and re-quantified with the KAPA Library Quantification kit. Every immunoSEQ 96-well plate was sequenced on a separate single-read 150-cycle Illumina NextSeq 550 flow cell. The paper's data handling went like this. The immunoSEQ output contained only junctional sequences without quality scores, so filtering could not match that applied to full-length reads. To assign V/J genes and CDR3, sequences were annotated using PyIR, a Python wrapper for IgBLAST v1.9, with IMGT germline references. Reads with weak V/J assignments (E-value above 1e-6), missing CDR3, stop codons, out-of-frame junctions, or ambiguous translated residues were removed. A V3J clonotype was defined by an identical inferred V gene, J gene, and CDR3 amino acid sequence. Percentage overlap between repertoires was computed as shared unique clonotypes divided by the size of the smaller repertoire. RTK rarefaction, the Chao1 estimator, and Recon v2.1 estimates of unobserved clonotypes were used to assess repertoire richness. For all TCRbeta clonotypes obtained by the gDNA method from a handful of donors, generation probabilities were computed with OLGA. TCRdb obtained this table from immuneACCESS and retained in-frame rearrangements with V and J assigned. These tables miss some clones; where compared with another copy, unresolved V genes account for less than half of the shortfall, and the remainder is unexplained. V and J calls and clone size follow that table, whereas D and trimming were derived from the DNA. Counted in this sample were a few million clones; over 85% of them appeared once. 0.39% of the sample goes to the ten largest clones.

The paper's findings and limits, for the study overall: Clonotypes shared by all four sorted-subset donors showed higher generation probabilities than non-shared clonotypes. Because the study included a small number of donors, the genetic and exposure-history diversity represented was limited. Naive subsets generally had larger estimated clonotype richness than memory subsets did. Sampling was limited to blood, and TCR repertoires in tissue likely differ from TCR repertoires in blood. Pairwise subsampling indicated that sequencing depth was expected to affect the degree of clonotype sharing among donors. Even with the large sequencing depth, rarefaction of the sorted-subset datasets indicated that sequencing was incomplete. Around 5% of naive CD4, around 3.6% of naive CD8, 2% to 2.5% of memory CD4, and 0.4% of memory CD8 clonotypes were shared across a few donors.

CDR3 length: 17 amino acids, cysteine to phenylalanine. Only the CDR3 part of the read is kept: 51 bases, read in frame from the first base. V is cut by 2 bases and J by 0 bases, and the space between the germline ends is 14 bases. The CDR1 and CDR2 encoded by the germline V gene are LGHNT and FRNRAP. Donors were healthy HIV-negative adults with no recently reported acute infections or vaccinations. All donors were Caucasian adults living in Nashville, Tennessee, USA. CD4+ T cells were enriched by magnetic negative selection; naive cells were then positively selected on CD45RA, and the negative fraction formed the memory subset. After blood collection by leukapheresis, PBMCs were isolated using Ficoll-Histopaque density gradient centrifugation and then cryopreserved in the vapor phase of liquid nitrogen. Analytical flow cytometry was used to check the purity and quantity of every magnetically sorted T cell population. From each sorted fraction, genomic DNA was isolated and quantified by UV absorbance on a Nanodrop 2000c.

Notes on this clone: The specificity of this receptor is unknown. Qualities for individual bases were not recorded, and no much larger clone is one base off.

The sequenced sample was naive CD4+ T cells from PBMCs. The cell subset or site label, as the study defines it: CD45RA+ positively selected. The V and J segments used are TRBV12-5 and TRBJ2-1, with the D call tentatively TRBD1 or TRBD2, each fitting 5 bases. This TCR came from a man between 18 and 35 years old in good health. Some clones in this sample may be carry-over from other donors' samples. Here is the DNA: TGTGCTAGTGGTTTGAACCGGGACGGTGGCTCCTACAATGAGCAGTTCTTC. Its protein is CASGLNRDGGSYNEQFF.